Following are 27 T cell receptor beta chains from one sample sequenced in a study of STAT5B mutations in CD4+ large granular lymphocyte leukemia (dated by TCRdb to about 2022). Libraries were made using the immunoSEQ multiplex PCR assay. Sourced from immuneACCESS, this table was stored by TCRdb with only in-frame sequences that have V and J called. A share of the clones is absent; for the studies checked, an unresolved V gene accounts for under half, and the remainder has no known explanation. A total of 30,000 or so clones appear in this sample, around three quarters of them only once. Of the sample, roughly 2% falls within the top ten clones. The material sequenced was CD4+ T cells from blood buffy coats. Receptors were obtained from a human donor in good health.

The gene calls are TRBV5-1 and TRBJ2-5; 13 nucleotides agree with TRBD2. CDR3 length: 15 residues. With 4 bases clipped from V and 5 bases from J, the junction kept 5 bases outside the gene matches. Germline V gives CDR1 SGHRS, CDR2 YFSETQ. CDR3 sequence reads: CASSLLAGGPETQYF. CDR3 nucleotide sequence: TGCGCCAGCAGCCTACTAGCGGGGGGGCCCGAGACCCAGTACTTC.

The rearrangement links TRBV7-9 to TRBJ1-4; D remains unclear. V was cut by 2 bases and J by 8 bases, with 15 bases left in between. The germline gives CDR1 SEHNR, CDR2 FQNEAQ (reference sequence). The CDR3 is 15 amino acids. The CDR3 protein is CASSLNQGGSEKLFF. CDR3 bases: TGTGCCAGCAGCTTAAATCAAGGCGGGTCGGAAAAACTGTTTTTT.

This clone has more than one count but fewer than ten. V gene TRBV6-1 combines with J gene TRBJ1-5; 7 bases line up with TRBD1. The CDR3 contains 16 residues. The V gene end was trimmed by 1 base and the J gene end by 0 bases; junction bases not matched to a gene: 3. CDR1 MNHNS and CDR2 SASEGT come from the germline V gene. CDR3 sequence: CASSEEGQHSNQPQHF. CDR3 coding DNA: TGTGCCAGCAGTGAAGAGGGACAGCATAGCAATCAGCCCCAGCATTTT.

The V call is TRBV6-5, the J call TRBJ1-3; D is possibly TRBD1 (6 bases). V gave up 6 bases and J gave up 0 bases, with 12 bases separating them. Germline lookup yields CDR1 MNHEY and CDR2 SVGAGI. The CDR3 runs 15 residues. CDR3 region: CASSPDRYSGNTIYF. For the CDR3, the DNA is TGTGCCAGCAGCCCTGACAGGTACTCTGGAAACACCATATATTTT.

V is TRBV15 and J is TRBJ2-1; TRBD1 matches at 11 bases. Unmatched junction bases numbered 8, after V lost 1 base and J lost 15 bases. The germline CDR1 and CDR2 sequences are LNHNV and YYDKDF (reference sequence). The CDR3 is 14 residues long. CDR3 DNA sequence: TGTGCCACCAGCAGAGCCGGGACAGGGGGGAAGGGGTTCTTC. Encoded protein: CATSRAGTGGKGFF.

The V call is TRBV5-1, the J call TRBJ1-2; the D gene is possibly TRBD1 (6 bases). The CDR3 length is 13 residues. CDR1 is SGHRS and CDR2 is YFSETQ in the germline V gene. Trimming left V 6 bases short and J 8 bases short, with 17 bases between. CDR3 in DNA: TGCGCCAGCACCCCCTCAGGGGAAGGAGGCTACACCTTC. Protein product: CASTPSGEGGYTF.

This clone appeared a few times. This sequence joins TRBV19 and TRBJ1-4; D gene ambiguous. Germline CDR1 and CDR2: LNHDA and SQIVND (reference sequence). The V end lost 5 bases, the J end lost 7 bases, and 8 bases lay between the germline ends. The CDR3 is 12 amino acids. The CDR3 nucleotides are TGTGCCAGTAGTCCGTGGGGTGAAAAACTGTTTTTT. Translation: CASSPWGEKLFF.

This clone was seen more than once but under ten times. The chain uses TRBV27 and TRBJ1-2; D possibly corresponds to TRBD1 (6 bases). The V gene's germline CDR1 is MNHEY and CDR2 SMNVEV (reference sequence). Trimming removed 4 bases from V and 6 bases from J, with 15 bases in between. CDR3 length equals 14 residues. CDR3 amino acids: CASSSRAGVNGYTF. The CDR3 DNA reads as TGTGCCAGCAGTTCCCGGGCAGGGGTAAATGGCTACACCTTC.

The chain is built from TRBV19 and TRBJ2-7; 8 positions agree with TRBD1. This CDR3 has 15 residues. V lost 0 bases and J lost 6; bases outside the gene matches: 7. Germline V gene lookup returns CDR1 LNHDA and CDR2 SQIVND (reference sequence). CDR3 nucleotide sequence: TGTGCCAGTAGTATAGATCGGACAGGGTTCCGCGAGCAGTACTTC. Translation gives CASSIDRTGFREQYF.

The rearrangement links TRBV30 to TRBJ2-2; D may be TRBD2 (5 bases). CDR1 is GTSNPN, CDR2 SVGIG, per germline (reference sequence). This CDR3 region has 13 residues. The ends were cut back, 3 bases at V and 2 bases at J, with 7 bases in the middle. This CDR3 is CAWRDFNTGELFF. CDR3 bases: TGTGCCTGGAGGGACTTCAACACCGGGGAGCTGTTTTTT.

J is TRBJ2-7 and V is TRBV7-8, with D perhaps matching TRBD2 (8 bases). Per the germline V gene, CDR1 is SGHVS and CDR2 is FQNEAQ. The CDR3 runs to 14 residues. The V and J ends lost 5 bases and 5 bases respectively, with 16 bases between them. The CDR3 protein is CASSRPGGGHEQYF. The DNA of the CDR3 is TGTGCCAGCAGCCGCCCGGGAGGGGGCCACGAGCAGTACTTC.

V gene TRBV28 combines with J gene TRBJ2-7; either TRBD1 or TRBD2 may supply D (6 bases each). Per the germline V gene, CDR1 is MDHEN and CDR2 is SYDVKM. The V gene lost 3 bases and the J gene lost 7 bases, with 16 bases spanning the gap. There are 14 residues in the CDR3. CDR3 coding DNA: TGTGCCAGCAGTTTGAGGGGGGCGGGACGGGAGCAGTACTTC. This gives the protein CASSLRGAGREQYF.

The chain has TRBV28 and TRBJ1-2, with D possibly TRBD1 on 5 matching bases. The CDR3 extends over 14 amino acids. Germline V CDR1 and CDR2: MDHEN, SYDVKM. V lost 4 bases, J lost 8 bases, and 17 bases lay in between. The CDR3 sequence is CASSSPGPPKGYTF. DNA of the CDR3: TGTGCCAGCAGTTCGCCGGGACCGCCAAAGGGCTACACCTTC.

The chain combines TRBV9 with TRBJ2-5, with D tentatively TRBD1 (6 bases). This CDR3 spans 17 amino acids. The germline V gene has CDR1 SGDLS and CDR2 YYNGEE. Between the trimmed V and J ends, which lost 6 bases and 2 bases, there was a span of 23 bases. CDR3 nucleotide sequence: TGTGCCAGCACCCGAGGGGCAGGGGCCCCGATTCAAGAGACCCAGTACTTC. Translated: CASTRGAGAPIQETQYF.

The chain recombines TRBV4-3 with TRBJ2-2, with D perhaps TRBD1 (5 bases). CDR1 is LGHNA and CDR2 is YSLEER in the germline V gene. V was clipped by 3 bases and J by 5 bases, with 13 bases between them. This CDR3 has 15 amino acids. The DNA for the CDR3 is TGCGCCAGCAGCCATGCGGACACCGTTACCGGGGAGCTGTTTTTT. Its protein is CASSHADTVTGELFF.

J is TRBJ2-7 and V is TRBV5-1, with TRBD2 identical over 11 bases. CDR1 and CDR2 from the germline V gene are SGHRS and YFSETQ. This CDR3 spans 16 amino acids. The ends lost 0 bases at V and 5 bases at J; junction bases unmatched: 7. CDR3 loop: CASSLVVTSGNHEQYF. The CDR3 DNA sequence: TGCGCCAGCAGCTTGGTAGTGACTAGCGGGAACCACGAGCAGTACTTC.

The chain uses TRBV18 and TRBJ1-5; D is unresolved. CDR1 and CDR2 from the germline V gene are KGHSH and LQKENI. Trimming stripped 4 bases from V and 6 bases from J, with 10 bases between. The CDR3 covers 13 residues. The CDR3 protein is CASSRSESQPQHF. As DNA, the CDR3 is TGTGCCAGCTCACGGTCCGAGAGTCAGCCCCAGCATTTT.

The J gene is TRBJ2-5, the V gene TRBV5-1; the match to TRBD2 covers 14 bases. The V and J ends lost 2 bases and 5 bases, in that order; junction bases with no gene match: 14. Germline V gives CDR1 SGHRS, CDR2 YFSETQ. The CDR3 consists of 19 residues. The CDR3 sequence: CASSFFPGLAGVSGETQYF. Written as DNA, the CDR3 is TGCGCCAGCAGCTTTTTCCCGGGACTAGCGGGAGTATCCGGCGAGACCCAGTACTTC.

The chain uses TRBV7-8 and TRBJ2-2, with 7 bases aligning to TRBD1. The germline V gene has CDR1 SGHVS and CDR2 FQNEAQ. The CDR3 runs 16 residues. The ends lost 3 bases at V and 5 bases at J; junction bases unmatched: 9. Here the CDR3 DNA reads TGTGCCAGCAGCTTGGACAGGTCAACTTTTACCGGGGAGCTGTTTTTT. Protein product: CASSLDRSTFTGELFF. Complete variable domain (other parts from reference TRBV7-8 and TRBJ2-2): GAGVSQSPRYKVAKRGQDVALRCDPISGHVSLFWYQQALGQGPEFLTYFQNEAQLDKSGLPSDRFFAERPEGSVSTLKIQRTQQEDSAVYLCASSLDRSTFTGELFFGEGSRLTVL.

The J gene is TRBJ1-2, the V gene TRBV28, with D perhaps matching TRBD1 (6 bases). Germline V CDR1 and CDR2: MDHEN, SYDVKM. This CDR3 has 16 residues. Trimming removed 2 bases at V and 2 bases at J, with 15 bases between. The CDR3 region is CASSLGGGEVNYGYTF. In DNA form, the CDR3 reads TGTGCCAGCAGTTTAGGGGGGGGCGAGGTAAACTATGGCTACACCTTC.

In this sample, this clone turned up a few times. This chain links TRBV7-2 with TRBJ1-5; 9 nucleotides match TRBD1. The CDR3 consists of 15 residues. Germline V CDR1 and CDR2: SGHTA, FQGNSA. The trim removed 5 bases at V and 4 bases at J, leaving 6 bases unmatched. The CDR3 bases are TGTGCCAGCAGCATGGGACAGGGAAATAATCAGCCCCAGCATTTT. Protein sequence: CASSMGQGNNQPQHF.

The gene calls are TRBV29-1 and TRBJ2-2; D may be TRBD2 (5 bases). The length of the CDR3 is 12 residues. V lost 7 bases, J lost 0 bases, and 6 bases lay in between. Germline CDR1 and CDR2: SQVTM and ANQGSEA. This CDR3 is CSGRSNTGELFF. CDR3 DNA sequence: TGCAGCGGGAGGTCGAACACCGGGGAGCTGTTTTTT.

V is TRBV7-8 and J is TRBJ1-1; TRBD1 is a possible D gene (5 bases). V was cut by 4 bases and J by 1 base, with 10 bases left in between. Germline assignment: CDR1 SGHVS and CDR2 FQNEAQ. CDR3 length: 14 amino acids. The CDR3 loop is CASSWGQGNTEAFF. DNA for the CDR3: TGTGCCAGCAGCTGGGGTCAGGGGAACACTGAAGCTTTCTTT.

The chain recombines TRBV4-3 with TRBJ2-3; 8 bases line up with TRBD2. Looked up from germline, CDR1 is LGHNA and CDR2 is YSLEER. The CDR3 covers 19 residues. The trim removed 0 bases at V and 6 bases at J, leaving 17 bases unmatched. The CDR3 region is CASSQDHLGTSQYTDTQYF. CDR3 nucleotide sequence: TGCGCCAGCAGCCAAGATCATCTAGGGACTAGTCAATACACGGATACGCAGTATTTT.

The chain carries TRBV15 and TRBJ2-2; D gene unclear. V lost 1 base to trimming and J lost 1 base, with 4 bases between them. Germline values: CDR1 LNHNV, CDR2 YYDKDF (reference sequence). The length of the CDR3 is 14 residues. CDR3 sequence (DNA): TGTGCCACCAGCAGAGGGGGGAACACCGGGGAGCTGTTTTTT. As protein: CATSRGGNTGELFF.

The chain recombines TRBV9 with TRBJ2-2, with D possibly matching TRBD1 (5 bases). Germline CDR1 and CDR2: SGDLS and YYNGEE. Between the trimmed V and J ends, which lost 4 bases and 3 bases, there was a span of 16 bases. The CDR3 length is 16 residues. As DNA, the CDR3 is TGTGCCAGCAGCATCGAGAGGACACCATACACCGGGGAGCTGTTTTTT. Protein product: CASSIERTPYTGELFF. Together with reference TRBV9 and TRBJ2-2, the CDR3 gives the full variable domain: DSGVTQTPKHLITATGQRVTLRCSPRSGDLSVYWYQQSLDQGLQFLIQYYNGEERAKGNILERFSAQQFPDLHSELNLSSLELGDSALYFCASSIERTPYTGELFFGEGSRLTVL.

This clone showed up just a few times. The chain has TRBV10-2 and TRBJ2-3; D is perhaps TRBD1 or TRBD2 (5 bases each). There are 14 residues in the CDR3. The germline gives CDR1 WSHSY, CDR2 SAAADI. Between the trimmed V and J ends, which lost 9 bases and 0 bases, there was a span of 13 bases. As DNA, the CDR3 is TGCGCCAGTTTTGGGGGAGTAAGCACAGATACGCAGTATTTT. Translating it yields CASFGGVSTDTQYF.